This T cell receptor (beta chain) stems from a study of cytomegalovirus exposure and HLA in healthy donors. No record exists of this donor's CMV serostatus. Study-level results: The study designated about 160 TCR beta chains cytomegalovirus-associated. The records held CMV serostatus as the only immune exposure information.

The study ran its PCR with 60 Vbeta and 13 Jbeta primers. Some clones are missing from TCRdb's copy, which holds only in-frame ones; the method was immunoSEQ multiplex PCR. The repertoire includes about 230,000 clones, approximately 81% of them detected once, and 1% to 1.5% sits in the top ten. This clone was recorded once. Its antigen is still unknown. Germline assignment: CDR1 SGHAT and CDR2 FQNNGV. The J segment lost 2 bases and the V segment lost 1 base, leaving 2 bases of the junction unmatched. This CDR3 has 15 residues. This chain joins TRBV11-2 and TRBJ2-7, with 10 bases fitting TRBD2. Material for sequencing was PBMCs. The receptor's source is a human donor in good health. CDR3 in DNA: TGTGCCAGCAGCTTAGGGACTAGCGGTACCTACGAGCAGTACTTC. Its translation is CASSLGTSGTYEQYF.